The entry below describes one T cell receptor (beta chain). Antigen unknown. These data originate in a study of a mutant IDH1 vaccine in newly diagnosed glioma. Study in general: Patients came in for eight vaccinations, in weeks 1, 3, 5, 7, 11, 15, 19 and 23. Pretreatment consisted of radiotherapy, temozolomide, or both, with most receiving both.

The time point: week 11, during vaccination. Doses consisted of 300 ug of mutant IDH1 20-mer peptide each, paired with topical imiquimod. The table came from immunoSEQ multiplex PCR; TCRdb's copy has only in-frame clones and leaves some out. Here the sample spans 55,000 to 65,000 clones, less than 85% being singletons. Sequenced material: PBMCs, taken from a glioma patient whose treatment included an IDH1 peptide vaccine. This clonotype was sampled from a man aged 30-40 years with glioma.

The CDR3 DNA is TGTGCCAGCAGTTTATCTAGCGGGAGGACCTACAATGAGCAGTTCTTC. It encodes CASSLSSGRTYNEQFF. The rearrangement links TRBV27 to TRBJ2-1; 10 bases fit TRBD2. The germline V gene has CDR1 MNHEY and CDR2 SMNVEV (reference sequence). The CDR3 spans 16 residues. After removal of 0 bases from V and 2 bases from J, the junction contained 1 base not matched to a gene.